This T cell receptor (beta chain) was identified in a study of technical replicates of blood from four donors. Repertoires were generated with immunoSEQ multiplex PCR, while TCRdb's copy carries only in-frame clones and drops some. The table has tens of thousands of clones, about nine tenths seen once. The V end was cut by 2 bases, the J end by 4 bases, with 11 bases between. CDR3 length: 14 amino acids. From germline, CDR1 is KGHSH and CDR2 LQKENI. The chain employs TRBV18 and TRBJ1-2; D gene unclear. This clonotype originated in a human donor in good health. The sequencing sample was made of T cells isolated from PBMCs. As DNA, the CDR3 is TGTGCCAGCTCACCAGGGAGCGACGTCTATGGCTACACCTTC. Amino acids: CASSPGSDVYGYTF.